Shown below are 14 T cell receptor beta chains from a single sample sequenced in a study of cytomegalovirus exposure and HLA in healthy donors. The PCR employed 60 Vbeta primers together with 13 Jbeta primers. Method: immunoSEQ multiplex PCR; TCRdb's copy keeps in-frame clones and lacks some. The sample shows approximately 150,000 clones, approximately 80% of them seen only once. The sample was PBMCs. The receptors derive from a man aged 18 to 35 in good health and CMV-seropositive.

The chain employs TRBV6-6 and TRBJ1-5, with D unresolved. This CDR3 spans 13 amino acids. V was cut by 6 bases and J by 3 bases, with 9 bases left in between. From germline, CDR1 is MNHNY and CDR2 SVGAGI (reference sequence). CDR3 nucleotides: TGTGCCAGCAGCACACGGGACAATCAGCCCCAGCATTTT. This codes for CASSTRDNQPQHF.

This clone was picked up one time. The chain couples TRBV7-8 to TRBJ1-2; D possibly corresponds to TRBD1 (6 bases). Germline CDR1 is SGHVS and CDR2 is FQNEAQ. The CDR3 is 13 amino acids. The V end lost 5 bases, the J end lost 7 bases, and 14 bases lay between the germline ends. The CDR3 DNA follows: TGTGCCAGCAGCATGACACAGGGCTCTGGCTACACCTTC. Residues: CASSMTQGSGYTF.

The chain recombines TRBV29-1 with TRBJ1-1; D unresolved. Trimming pared 4 bases from V and 5 bases from J, leaving 14 bases between. In germline, CDR1 is SQVTM, CDR2 ANQGSEA. CDR3 size: 13 residues. The CDR3 DNA follows: TGCAGCGTTGCCCCGGGAGGTAAGACTGAAGCTTTCTTT. It yields the protein CSVAPGGKTEAFF.

The rearrangement links TRBV30 to TRBJ2-7; 14 nucleotides agree with TRBD2. J gave up 5 bases and V 0 bases, and 3 bases lay outside the gene matches. This CDR3 has 15 amino acids. Germline V gene sequence: CDR1 GTSNPN, CDR2 SVGIG (reference sequence). The CDR3 spells CAWSVGLAGGHEQYF. The CDR3 DNA reads TGTGCCTGGAGTGTTGGACTAGCGGGGGGCCACGAGCAGTACTTC.

V usage is TRBV29-1 and J usage is TRBJ1-4, with TRBD1 matching 9 bases. From germline, CDR1 is SQVTM and CDR2 ANQGSEA. The CDR3 spans 16 residues. J was trimmed by 5 bases and V by 6 bases; bases with no gene match: 13. CDR3 loop: CSVAPTTGTGNEKLFF. The CDR3 nucleotides read TGCAGCGTCGCCCCAACGACCGGGACAGGGAATGAAAAACTGTTTTTT.

This rearrangement joins TRBV4-1 to TRBJ1-3; 8 nucleotides match TRBD1. The germline V gene has CDR1 MGHRA and CDR2 YSYEKL. The ends lost 3 bases at V and 4 bases at J; junction bases unmatched: 5. The CDR3 sequence is 15 residues long. The CDR3 is CASSQRTGRGNTIYF. The CDR3 DNA is TGCGCCAGCAGCCAGCGGACAGGGCGCGGAAACACCATATATTTT.

This chain connects TRBV29-1 to TRBJ1-1; D is uncertain. Germline V gives CDR1 SQVTM, CDR2 ANQGSEA. CDR3 length: 11 amino acids. The V and J ends lost 5 bases and 5 bases respectively, with 9 bases between them. The CDR3 bases are TGCAGCGTTTCCGAGGAAACTGAAGCTTTCTTT. It is translated as CSVSEETEAFF.

The rearrangement uses TRBV9 and TRBJ2-3; D gene ambiguous. The germline V gene encodes CDR1 SGDLS and CDR2 YYNGEE. The CDR3 extends over 11 amino acids. Trimming left V 3 bases short and J 9 bases short, with 8 bases between. CDR3 in DNA: TGTGCCAGCAGCGACGACTTGACGCAGTATTTT. Its protein product is CASSDDLTQYF.

The rearrangement joins TRBV18 to TRBJ2-1, with 10 bases aligning to TRBD1. V lost 3 bases and J lost 8; bases outside the gene matches: 7. Per the germline V gene, CDR1 is KGHSH and CDR2 is LQKENI. The CDR3 sequence is 15 residues long. The DNA for the CDR3 is TGTGCCAGCTCACCCGACAGGGGGCCTGACGATGAGCAGTTCTTC. This sequence encodes CASSPDRGPDDEQFF. Drawing the rest from reference TRBV18 and TRBJ2-1, the complete variable domain is NAGVMQNPRHLVRRRGQEARLRCSPMKGHSHVYWYRQLPEEGLKFMVYLQKENIIDESGMPKERFSAEFPKEGPSILRIQQVVRGDSAAYFCASSPDRGPDDEQFFGPGTRLTVL.

This clone was recorded once. This sample includes further DNA sequences coding for the same CDR3. CDR3 in amino acids: CASRPHGGVGTEAFF. As DNA, the CDR3 is TGCGCCAGCAGACCGCACGGGGGGGTTGGCACTGAAGCTTTCTTT. The chain employs TRBV5-1 and TRBJ1-1, with D possibly being TRBD1 (5 bases). This CDR3 is 15 amino acids long. V was pared by 5 bases and J by 4 bases, with 18 bases between. Germline CDR1 SGHRS, CDR2 YFSETQ.

The chain is built from TRBV5-1 and TRBJ2-2, with 8 positions matching TRBD1. Germline assignment: CDR1 SGHRS and CDR2 YFSETQ. V lost 4 bases to trimming and J lost 1 base; unmatched junction nucleotides: 6. There are 16 residues in the CDR3. The chain's CDR3 is CASSPRQGMNTGELFF. The CDR3 nucleotides read TGCGCCAGCAGCCCCAGACAGGGGATGAACACCGGGGAGCTGTTTTTT.

This chain joins TRBV9 and TRBJ2-1; weak D call: TRBD2 (5 bases). Germline V gene data show CDR1 as SGDLS and CDR2 as YYNGEE. The CDR3 loop spans 15 amino acids. The ends were cut back, 1 base at V and 0 bases at J, with 8 bases in the middle. This CDR3 reads CASSVSGSSYNEQFF. CDR3 nucleotides: TGTGCCAGCAGCGTATCGGGGAGCTCCTACAATGAGCAGTTCTTC.

V gene TRBV9 combines with J gene TRBJ2-5, with unresolved D. The germline CDR1 and CDR2 sequences are SGDLS and YYNGEE. The CDR3 totals 11 residues. V was clipped by 0 bases and J by 6 bases, with 3 bases between them. The chain's CDR3 is CASSVGQTQYF. CDR3 sequence (DNA): TGTGCCAGCAGCGTAGGGCAGACCCAGTACTTC.

The chain links TRBV6-5 to TRBJ1-2, with 8 nucleotides matching TRBD1. The CDR3 totals 14 residues. CDR1 and CDR2 (germline): MNHEY, SVGAGI. V trimming: 6 bases; J trimming: 4 bases; junction bases outside the gene matches: 7. CDR3 nucleotide sequence: TGTGCCAGCAGACAGACAGGGGCAAGCTATGGCTACACCTTC. Amino acid sequence: CASRQTGASYGYTF.